This section outlines one T cell receptor (beta chain) sequence together with its context. The sample originates from a study of blood T cell repertoires in COVID-19. In the authors' methods: Cell counts per sample came from amplifying reference gene primers. Assay: immunoSEQ multiplex PCR; the TCRdb copy retains only in-frame clones and omits some. V and J calls plus clone size are reproduced from that table; the DNA served to infer D and trimming. The top ten hold 2% to 2.5% of the sample, which has approximately 180,000 clones, approximately 92% seen once. V was pared by 3 bases and J by 1 base, with 9 bases between. The CDR3 is 14 residues long. The germline V gene encodes CDR1 LNHDA and CDR2 SQIVND (reference sequence).

The source is a woman between 35 and 50 years old with acute COVID-19. The sample was PBMCs or T cells enriched from blood (not recorded which). This chain links TRBV19 with TRBJ1-1, with D uncertain. DNA for the CDR3: TGTGCCAGTAGTATGAGGCAGAAGAACACTGAAGCTTTCTTT. Its translation: CASSMRQKNTEAFF.